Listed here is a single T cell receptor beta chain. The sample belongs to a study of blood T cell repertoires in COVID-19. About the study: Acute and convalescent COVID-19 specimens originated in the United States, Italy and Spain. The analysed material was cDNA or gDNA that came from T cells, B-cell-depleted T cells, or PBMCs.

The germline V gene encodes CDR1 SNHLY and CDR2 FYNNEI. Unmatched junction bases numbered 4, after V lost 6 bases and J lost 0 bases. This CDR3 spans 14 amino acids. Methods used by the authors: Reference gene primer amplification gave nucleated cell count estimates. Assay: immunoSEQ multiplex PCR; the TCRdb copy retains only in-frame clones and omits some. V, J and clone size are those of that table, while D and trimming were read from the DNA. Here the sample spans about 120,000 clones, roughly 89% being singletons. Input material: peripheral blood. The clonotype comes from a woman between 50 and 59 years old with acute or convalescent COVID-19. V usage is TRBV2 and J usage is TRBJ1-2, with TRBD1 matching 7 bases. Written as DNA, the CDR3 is TGTGCCAGCAGACGGGACAGAACTAACTATGGCTACACCTTC. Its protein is CASRRDRTNYGYTF.